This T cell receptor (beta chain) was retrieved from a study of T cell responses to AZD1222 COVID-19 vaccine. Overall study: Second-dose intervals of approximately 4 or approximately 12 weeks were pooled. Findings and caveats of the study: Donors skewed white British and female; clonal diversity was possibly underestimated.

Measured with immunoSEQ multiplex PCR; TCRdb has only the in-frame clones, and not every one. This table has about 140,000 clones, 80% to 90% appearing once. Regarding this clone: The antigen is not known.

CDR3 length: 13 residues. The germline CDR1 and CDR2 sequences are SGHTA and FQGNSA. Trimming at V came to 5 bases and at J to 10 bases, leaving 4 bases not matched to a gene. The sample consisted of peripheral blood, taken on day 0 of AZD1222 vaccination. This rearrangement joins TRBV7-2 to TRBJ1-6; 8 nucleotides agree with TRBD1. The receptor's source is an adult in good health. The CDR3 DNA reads TGTGCCAGCAGCCCGGACAGGGTATCACCCCTCCACTTT. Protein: CASSPDRVSPLHF. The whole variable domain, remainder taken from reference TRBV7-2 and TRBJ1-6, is GAGVSQSPSNKVTEKGKDVELRCDPISGHTALYWYRQSLGQGLEFLIYFQGNSAPDKSGLPSDRFSAERTGGSVSTLTIQRTQQEDSAVYLCASSPDRVSPLHFGNGTRLTVT.